The TCR beta chain described here comes from a study of blood T cell repertoires in COVID-19. For recovered donors of Cohort 3, there were two negative PCRs, clearance, or symptom resolution. The CDR3 has 13 residues. CDR1 and CDR2 (germline): KGHSH, LQKENI. V was cut by 4 bases and J by 1 base, with 6 bases left in between. Libraries were prepared by immunoSEQ multiplex PCR; TCRdb keeps only in-frame clonotypes and omits some of them. This table holds 300,000 to 450,000 clones, 85% to 90% found once. The clonotype comes from a woman aged 18-29 years who had recovered from COVID-19. The chain is built from TRBV18 and TRBJ2-3, with unresolved D. Sequenced: PBMCs or T cells enriched from blood (not recorded which). CDR3 in amino acids: CASSLPGTDTQYF. CDR3 sequence (DNA): TGTGCCAGCTCACTTCCGGGCACAGATACGCAGTATTTT.